This T cell receptor beta chain was sequenced during a study of blood T cell repertoires in COVID-19 (dated by TCRdb to 2018 to 2020). Broadly, across the study: Samples covering the acute and convalescent phases of COVID-19 were provided by collaborators in the United States, Italy and Spain. The prospective study material was composed of cDNA or gDNA derived from T cells, B-cell-depleted T cells, or PBMCs. Subjects who had been exposed to COVID-19, were actively infected with it, or had recovered from it provided the deeply sampled blood TCRbeta repertoires that made up the dataset. The repertoires were released in a freely available public database meant as a resource for research on the immune response to SARS-CoV-2. The samples were drawn from two sources: the first 160 participants of the ongoing ImmuneRACE study, and approximately 1,300 subjects contributed by 6 global collaborators. Nearly every sample came with metadata listing a de-identified subject ID, COVID-19 status, age in years and sex. Where available, HLA class I and class II types were obtained from metadata supplied by the sample provider rather than from assay-based typing. Points the paper makes about the study in general: Clinical and demographic metadata were provided uncurated, with the amount varying by source and participant.

The CDR3 spans 12 residues, from the cysteine through the phenylalanine. Left in the record is the CDR3 DNA by itself, 36 bases read in frame from the first base. Per the germline V gene, SGHTA is the CDR1 and FQGNSA is the CDR2. The immunoSEQ Assay, a bias-controlled multiplex PCR, was used to amplify TCRbeta CDR3 regions from genomic DNA. As for how the authors treated the data: The number of nucleated cells in each sample was estimated by amplification of reference gene primers within the assay. To quantify the absolute abundance of each unique TCRbeta CDR3 rearrangement, sequence reads were collapsed and filtered. For each sample, productive Simpson clonality was calculated by taking the square root of Simpson's diversity index across productive rearrangements. TCRdb mirrors the immuneACCESS table, restricted to in-frame sequences. Some clones are absent from its copies; in checked studies, under half trace to an unresolved V gene, and the reason for the others is unknown. V, J and clone size reflect that table, while D and trimming were determined from the DNA. In this sample the table shows some 61,000 clones, 75% to 90% of which occur a single time. Roughly 8.1% of the sample lies in the top ten.

The collaborating institutions used their own protocols to collect whole blood in K2EDTA tubes. For TCRbeta analysis, collaborator samples were shipped as frozen whole blood, as isolated PBMCs, or as DNA extracted from either sample type. On this clone: Its antigen remains undetermined. Germline and junction disagree at one end, which may indicate a read error.

The rearranged chain carries TRBV7-2 and TRBJ2-4; 8 junctional bases match TRBD2. What was sequenced was peripheral blood. This receptor was taken from a man aged 30 to 45 with acute or convalescent COVID-19. The DNA sequence is TGTGCCAGCAGCCTAGCGGGCGGGATTCAGTACTTC. This codes for CASSLAGGIQYF.